What follows are 6 T cell receptor beta chains derived from one specimen sequenced in a study of cytomegalovirus exposure and HLA in healthy donors. Researchers ran the PCR with 60 Vbeta and 13 Jbeta primers. Generated by immunoSEQ multiplex PCR, the TCRdb table keeps only in-frame clones and is missing some. In total, the table holds roughly 80,000 clones. Sequencing was performed on PBMCs. All receptors derive from a man aged 50 or older in good health and CMV-seropositive.

The chain combines TRBV10-3 with TRBJ2-3; 10 bases fit TRBD2. Germline V gene lookup returns CDR1 ENHRY and CDR2 SYGVKD. The ends lost 7 bases at V and 1 base at J; junction bases unmatched: 14. This CDR3 has 18 residues. The CDR3 protein is CAINALGQREGGTDTQYF. Written as DNA, the CDR3 is TGTGCCATCAATGCGCTGGGCCAGCGGGAGGGAGGCACAGATACGCAGTATTTT.

The V and J genes are TRBV27 and TRBJ2-7; 12 bases line up with TRBD1. V shed 4 bases, J shed 7 bases, and the junction held 8 bases outside the gene matches. The CDR3 consists of 15 residues. Germline lookup yields CDR1 MNHEY and CDR2 SMNVEV (reference sequence). As DNA, the CDR3 is TGTGCCAGCAGTTCCAGGGGACAGGGGGCGAGGGAGCAGTACTTC. It yields the protein CASSSRGQGAREQYF.

The chain links TRBV19 to TRBJ1-5; D not resolved. Trimming left V 7 bases short and J 5 bases short, with 15 bases between. The germline CDR1 and CDR2 sequences are LNHDA and SQIVND (reference sequence). The CDR3 totals 14 residues. The CDR3 spells CASTPGSSYQPQHF. Written as DNA, the CDR3 is TGTGCCAGTACCCCGGGATCGTCCTATCAGCCCCAGCATTTT. Together with reference TRBV19 and TRBJ1-5, the CDR3 gives the full variable domain: DGGITQSPKYLFRKEGQNVTLSCEQNLNHDAMYWYRQDPGQGLRLIYYSQIVNDFQKGDIAEGYSVSREKKESFPLTVTSAQKNPTAFYLCASTPGSSYQPQHFGDGTRLSIL.

The rearrangement uses TRBV2 and TRBJ2-5; D possibly corresponds to TRBD1 (5 bases). The length of the CDR3 is 14 residues. Germline V gene data show CDR1 as SNHLY and CDR2 as FYNNEI. The V end was cut by 10 bases, the J end by 4 bases, with 19 bases between. The CDR3 nucleotides read TGTGCCATCTCCCAAGGGGTGCTCTCAGAGACCCAGTACTTC. Amino acids: CAISQGVLSETQYF.

The V and J genes are TRBV15 and TRBJ1-4; possibly TRBD1 for D (5 bases). The V and J ends lost 7 bases and 7 bases respectively, with 7 bases between them. The CDR3 has 11 amino acids. From germline, CDR1 is LNHNV and CDR2 YYDKDF (reference sequence). CDR3 protein: CATTTGEKLFF. As DNA, the CDR3 is TGTGCCACCACAACAGGTGAAAAACTGTTTTTT.

The rearrangement links TRBV10-1 to TRBJ1-2, with D hard to call. Per germline, CDR1 WNHNN and CDR2 SYGVQD (reference sequence). The CDR3 contains 13 residues. V lost 0 bases and J lost 4, with 6 bases in between. In DNA, the CDR3 is TGCGCCAGCAGTGAGTCTTCTCTCTATGGCTACACCTTC. Its translation: CASSESSLYGYTF.